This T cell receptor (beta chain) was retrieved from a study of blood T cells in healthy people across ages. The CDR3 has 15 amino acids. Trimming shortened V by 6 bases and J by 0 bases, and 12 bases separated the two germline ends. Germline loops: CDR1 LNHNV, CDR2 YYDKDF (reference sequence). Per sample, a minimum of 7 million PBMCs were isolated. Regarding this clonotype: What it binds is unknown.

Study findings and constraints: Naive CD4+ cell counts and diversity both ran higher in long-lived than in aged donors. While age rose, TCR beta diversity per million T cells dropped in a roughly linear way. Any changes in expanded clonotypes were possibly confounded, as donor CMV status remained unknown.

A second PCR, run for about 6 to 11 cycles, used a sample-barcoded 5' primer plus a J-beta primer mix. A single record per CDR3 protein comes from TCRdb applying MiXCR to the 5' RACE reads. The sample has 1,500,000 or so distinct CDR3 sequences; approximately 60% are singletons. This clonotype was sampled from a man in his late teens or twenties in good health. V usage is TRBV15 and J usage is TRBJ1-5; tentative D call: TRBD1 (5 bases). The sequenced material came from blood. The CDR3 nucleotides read TGTGCCACCAGAGGGACCGAATATAGCAATCAGCCCCAGCATTTT. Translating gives CATRGTEYSNQPQHF. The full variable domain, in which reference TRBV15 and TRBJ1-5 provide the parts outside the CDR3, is DAMVIQNPRYQVTQFGKPVTLSCSQTLNHNVMYWYQQKSSQAPKLLFHYYDKDFNNEADTPDNFQSRRPNTSFCFLDIRSPGLGDTAMYLCATRGTEYSNQPQHFGDGTRLSIL.